Listed below are T cell receptor beta chains from one sample, sequenced in a study of T-cell memory formation after mild COVID-19. From the 5' RACE reads, TCRdb called clonotypes with MiXCR, one entry per CDR3 protein. Of roughly 240,000 distinct CDR3 sequences in the sample, 15% to 20% were seen once. Material: PBMCs or a T cell subset sorted from them (not recorded which). These receptors were taken from a man aged 18 to 30 who had mild COVID-19 (a few samples of this study predate the infection). Cell type and time point are not known. CDR3s include the opening cysteine and the closing phenylalanine or tryptophan. A D gene is named only where the DNA matches it firmly.

TRBV4-2	TRBJ2-5	TRBD1	CASSQDGTGGLETQYF
TRBV6-5	TRBJ1-1	NA	CASSYFRGTEAFF
TRBV7-9	TRBJ1-6	NA	CASSLVNHGLSLPPLHF
TRBV7-6	TRBJ2-3	NA	CASSSRTLPDTQYF
TRBV4-2	TRBJ2-1	TRBD2	CASSQRIAGGRGDEQFF
TRBV20-1	TRBJ1-5	NA	CSASGGLHQPQHF
TRBV3-1	TRBJ2-2	TRBD2	CASSQAGGNTGELFF
TRBV4-3	TRBJ1-1	NA	CASKTEGWDTEAFF
TRBV7-2	TRBJ2-3	TRBD2	CASSPTGGADTQYF
TRBV6-6	TRBJ2-3	NA	CAINSDGDTQYF
TRBV7-2	TRBJ1-2	NA	CASSLARGHYGYTF
TRBV12-3/TRBV12-4	TRBJ1-1	TRBD1	CASSRDRGYAFF
TRBV20-1	TRBJ2-7	NA	CSARADSLSSGQYF
TRBV3-1	TRBJ1-5	TRBD1	CASSQRTGGFGPQHF
TRBV5-5	TRBJ1-2	NA	CASSLVDRYGYTF
TRBV7-2	TRBJ2-7	TRBD1	CASSLVVSTGKGEQYF
TRBV5-6	TRBJ1-2	TRBD1	CASSLALRGTLYGYTF
TRBV29-1	TRBJ2-2	NA	CSAYGPNTGELFF
TRBV7-2	TRBJ2-1	TRBD1	CASRKDRATFNEQFF
TRBV15	TRBJ1-1	NA	CATSRVGREQAFF
TRBV5-1	TRBJ2-2	NA	CASSISVGELFF
TRBV30	TRBJ2-1	NA	CAWSLGGGGRNEQFF
TRBV5-1	TRBJ2-1	NA	CASSLEGGRSSDEQFF
TRBV6-5	TRBJ1-5	TRBD1	CASRATGIQPQHF
TRBV4-3	TRBJ2-2	NA	CASSQDSRRGNTGELFF
TRBV27	TRBJ1-6	NA	CASSFASRGAYSPLHF
TRBV29-1	TRBJ2-5	NA	CSVGQVVYQETQYF
TRBV18	TRBJ1-6	NA	CASSPYNSPLHF
TRBV29-1	TRBJ1-2	NA	CSVEGNYGYTF
TRBV7-2	TRBJ2-4	NA	CASSFGELAKNIQYF
TRBV5-1	TRBJ2-3	TRBD2	CASSRLGTSGGTDTQYF
TRBV12-3/TRBV12-4	TRBJ2-5	NA	CASSLASQLQETQYF
TRBV12-3/TRBV12-4	TRBJ2-5	TRBD2	CASSPRRGGLFVGDRETQYF
TRBV19	TRBJ1-2	NA	CATAVDSGYYGYTF
TRBV12-3/TRBV12-4	TRBJ2-3	TRBD2	CASSVSGGSTDTQYF
TRBV7-3	TRBJ2-1	TRBD2	CASSLTSSGWVSNEQFF
TRBV5-1	TRBJ2-3	TRBD1	CASTSGQNTDTQYF
TRBV7-2	TRBJ1-2	TRBD1	CASSLLPAGGGYGYTF
TRBV10-3	TRBJ1-3	NA	CAISDTSGNTIYF
TRBV5-1	TRBJ2-3	NA	CASSLGGNYGTDTQYF
TRBV12-3/TRBV12-4	TRBJ1-1	NA	CASSLFQGSGEAFF
TRBV7-2	TRBJ1-4	NA	CASSNPPGSTNEKLFF
TRBV5-1	TRBJ1-6	NA	CASSLRGRDSPLHF
TRBV5-1	TRBJ2-1	NA	CASSLVGGSYNEQFF
TRBV4-2	TRBJ1-5	NA	CASSQERVQPQHF
TRBV14	TRBJ2-1	NA	CASSQVRTYNEQFF
TRBV7-9	TRBJ1-1	NA	CASRQGLTEAFF
TRBV5-4	TRBJ1-6	NA	CASSETRNSPLHF
TRBV12-3/TRBV12-4	TRBJ2-3	NA	CASGTTHRDKGDTQYF
TRBV4-1	TRBJ2-1	TRBD1	CASSQVPGQGASNEQFF
TRBV7-9	TRBJ2-2	TRBD2	CASSGGDSSTGELFF
TRBV7-9	TRBJ2-3	TRBD2	CASSLEGGGAYSTQYF
TRBV10-3	TRBJ2-3	TRBD2	CAIRRLAGTDTQYF